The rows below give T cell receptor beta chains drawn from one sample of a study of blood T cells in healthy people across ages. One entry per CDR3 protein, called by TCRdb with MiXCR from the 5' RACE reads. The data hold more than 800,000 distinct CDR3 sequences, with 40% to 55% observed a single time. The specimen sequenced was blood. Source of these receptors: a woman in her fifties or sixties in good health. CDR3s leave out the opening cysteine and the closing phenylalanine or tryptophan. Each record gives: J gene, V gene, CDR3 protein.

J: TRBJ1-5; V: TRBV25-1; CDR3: TSSESSPQQGGNQPQH
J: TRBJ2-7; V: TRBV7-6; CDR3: ASSMGAGPTYEQY
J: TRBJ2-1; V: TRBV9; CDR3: ASSVVGQGSNEQF
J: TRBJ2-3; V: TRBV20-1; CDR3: SASGALTDTQY
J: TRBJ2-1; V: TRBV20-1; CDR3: SASSLVLGRYNEQF
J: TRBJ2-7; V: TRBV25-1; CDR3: ASSEGVGFSYEQY
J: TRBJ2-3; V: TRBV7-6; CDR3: ASSKRADRAGTDTQY
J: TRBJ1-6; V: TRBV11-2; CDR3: ASSQDWDSPLH
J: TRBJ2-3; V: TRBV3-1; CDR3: ASSQPPSGRAQGTQY
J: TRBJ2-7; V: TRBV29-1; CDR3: SVSGGHEQY
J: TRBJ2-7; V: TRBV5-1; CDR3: ASSSGQPNNEQY
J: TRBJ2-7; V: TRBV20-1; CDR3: SARPWGLAEYYEQY
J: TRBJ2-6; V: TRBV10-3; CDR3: AISAFPSSGANVLT
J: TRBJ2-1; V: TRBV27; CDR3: ASRKDRGNNEQF
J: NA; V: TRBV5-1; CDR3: ASNTDRVDAYEQY
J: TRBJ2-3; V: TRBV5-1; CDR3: ASGRGQGTDTQY
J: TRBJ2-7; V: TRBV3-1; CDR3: ASSQDLPGTDEQY